This T cell receptor beta chain is from a study of regulatory T cells in long-lasting Graves disease. Findings and caveats of the study: Persistent disease preferred TRBV28, TRBJ1-2 and TRBJ2-5.

TCR beta libraries were built with iRepertoire HTBI primers and Arm-PCR of CDR3 regions. TCRdb fed the multiplex PCR reads into MiXCR, producing one record per CDR3 protein. The sample holds about 460,000 distinct CDR3 sequences, around 15% seen once. Time point given: newly diagnosed GD, antithyroid drugs for less than 3 months. Extracted RNA from PBMCs served as the source of the TCR library. Patients came through an endocrinology department, and that department was in Xi'an, China. This clonotype was picked up many times. The antigen is not known. The V and J ends lost 4 bases and 3 bases respectively, with 10 bases between them. The CDR3 has 14 amino acids. The germline V gene encodes CDR1 MDHEN and CDR2 SYDVKM. These same data were also listed under a study on T cells in Graves' hyperthyroidism and ophthalmopathy. That report notes: Most thyroid clonotypes expanded above 0.001 appeared in blood too.

This chain connects TRBV28 to TRBJ1-5, with D unclear. The source of this sequence is a woman aged 50 to 60 with Graves disease. Sequenced here: peripheral blood mononuclear cells (PBMCs), sampled at new diagnosis, from a patient treated with antithyroid drugs. This CDR3 is CASSWHTDNQPQHF. DNA for the CDR3: TGTGCCAGCAGTTGGCATACGGACAATCAGCCCCAGCATTTT. Looking up the rest from reference TRBV28 and TRBJ1-5 gives the full variable domain: DVKVTQSSRYLVKRTGEKVFLECVQDMDHENMFWYRQDPGLGLRLIYFSYDVKMKEKGDIPEGYSVSREKKERFSLILESASTNQTSMYLCASSWHTDNQPQHFGDGTRLSIL.